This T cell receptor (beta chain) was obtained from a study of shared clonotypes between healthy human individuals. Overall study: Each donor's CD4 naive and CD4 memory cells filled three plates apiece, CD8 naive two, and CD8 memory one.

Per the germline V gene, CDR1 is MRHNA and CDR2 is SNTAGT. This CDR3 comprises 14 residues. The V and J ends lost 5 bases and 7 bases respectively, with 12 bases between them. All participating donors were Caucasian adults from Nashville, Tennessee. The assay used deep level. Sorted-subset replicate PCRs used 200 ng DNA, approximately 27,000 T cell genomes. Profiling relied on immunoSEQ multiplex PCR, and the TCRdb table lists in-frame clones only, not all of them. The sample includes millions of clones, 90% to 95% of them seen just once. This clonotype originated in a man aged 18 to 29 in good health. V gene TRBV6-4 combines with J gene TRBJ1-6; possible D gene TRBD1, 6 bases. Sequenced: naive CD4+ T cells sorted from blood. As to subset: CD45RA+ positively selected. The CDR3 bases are TGTGCCAGCAGTCTGGACAGAGTAAATTCACCCCTCCACTTT. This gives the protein CASSLDRVNSPLHF.